This T cell receptor beta chain was recovered during a study of blood T cell repertoires in COVID-19. Study-wide context: COVID-19 samples collected from the United States, Italy and Spain covered acute and convalescent phases. T cells, B-cell-depleted T cells, or PBMCs supplied cDNA or gDNA.

In the original workflow: From reference gene primer amplification, estimates of nucleated cell counts were derived. Method: immunoSEQ multiplex PCR; TCRdb's copy keeps in-frame clones and lacks some. V and J calls and clone size are as listed in that table; D and trimming were resolved from the DNA. The sample includes about 190,000 clones, roughly 80% of them seen just once. V was pared by 8 bases and J by 5 bases, with 2 bases of the junction left unmatched. The CDR3 has 13 residues. Germline V CDR1 and CDR2: MGHRA, YSYEKL. The source material was peripheral blood. This chain connects TRBV4-1 to TRBJ2-7; 14 nucleotides align to TRBD2. The receptor was isolated from a woman aged 40-49 years with acute or convalescent COVID-19. The CDR3 protein is CASGTSGSDEQYF. Here the CDR3 DNA reads TGCGCCAGCGGGACTAGCGGGAGCGACGAGCAGTACTTC.